This T cell receptor beta chain was captured by sequencing in a study of response to subunit inactivated influenza vaccine. General study points: There was a suggestion from the authors that each seasonal influenza vaccination recruits few new T cells.

As for this clonotype: Its specificity is unknown.

TCRdb independently ran MiXCR on the RT-PCR reads; one entry per CDR3 protein. This table holds roughly 780,000 distinct CDR3 sequences, about 18% found once. The CDR3 has 14 residues. V was pared by 4 bases and J by 3 bases, with 13 bases between. Germline CDR1 and CDR2: SGHTA and FQGNSA. The receptor was isolated from a man between 45 and 60 years old who received an inactivated influenza vaccine. The V gene is TRBV7-2, the J gene TRBJ2-7, with TRBD1 as a possible D gene (6 bases). The specimen was PBMCs from blood, collected about 5 days after vaccination. The DNA for the CDR3 is TGTGCCAGCAGCTCCCAGGGGATGGTCTACGAGCAGTACTTC. Translating it yields CASSSQGMVYEQYF.